This TCR beta chain comes out of a study of beta chain features in type 1 diabetes. All of the isolated RNA was reverse transcribed, so expressed TCRB transcripts were sequenced. Sequenced by immunoSEQ multiplex PCR; TCRdb stores in-frame clones only, minus some. The sample has 310,000 or so clones; approximately 10% are singletons. This CDR3 has 14 residues. To note about this clone: Its target is unknown.

Broader study findings: Across all four CD4+ subsets, people with type 1 diabetes showed modestly shorter TCRB CDR3s.

The chain combines TRBV21-1 with TRBJ2-1; TRBD1 is the table's D call, not checked against the DNA. TRBV21-1 has pseudogene status. The source material was central memory CD4+ T cells from blood. The receptor was derived from a man aged 25 to 40 with type 1 diabetes. CDR3 sequence reads: CAFQGQGSCNEQFF. CDR3 bases: TGTGCCTTCCAGGGACAGGGAAGTTGCAATGAGCAGTTCTTC.